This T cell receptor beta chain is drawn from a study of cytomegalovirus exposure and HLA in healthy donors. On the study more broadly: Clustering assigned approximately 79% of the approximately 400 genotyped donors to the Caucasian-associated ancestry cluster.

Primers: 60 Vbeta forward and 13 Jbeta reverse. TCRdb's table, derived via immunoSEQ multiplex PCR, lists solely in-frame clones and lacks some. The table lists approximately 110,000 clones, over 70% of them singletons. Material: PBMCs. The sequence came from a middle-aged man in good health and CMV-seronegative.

The CDR3 region has the DNA TGTGCCAGCAGCCCGGACAGGTTCCTGATGGAGGGGGGCTACACCTTC. As protein: CASSPDRFLMEGGYTF. This chain uses TRBV9 with TRBJ1-2; 7 bases are shared with TRBD1. V shed 4 bases and J 8 bases; nucleotides not matched to a gene: 17. The V gene's germline CDR1 is SGDLS and CDR2 YYNGEE. The CDR3 is made up of 16 amino acids.